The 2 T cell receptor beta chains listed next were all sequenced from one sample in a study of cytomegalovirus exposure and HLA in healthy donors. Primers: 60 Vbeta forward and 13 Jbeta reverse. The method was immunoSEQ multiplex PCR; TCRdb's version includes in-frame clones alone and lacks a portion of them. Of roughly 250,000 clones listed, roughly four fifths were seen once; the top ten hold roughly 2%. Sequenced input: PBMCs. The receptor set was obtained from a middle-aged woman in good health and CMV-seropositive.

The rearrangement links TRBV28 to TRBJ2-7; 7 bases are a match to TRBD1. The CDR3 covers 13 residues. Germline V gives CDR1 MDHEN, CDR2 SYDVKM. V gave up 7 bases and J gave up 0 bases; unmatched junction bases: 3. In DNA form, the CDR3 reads TGTGCCAGCAATCCAGGGGGCTCCTACGAGCAGTACTTC. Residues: CASNPGGSYEQYF.

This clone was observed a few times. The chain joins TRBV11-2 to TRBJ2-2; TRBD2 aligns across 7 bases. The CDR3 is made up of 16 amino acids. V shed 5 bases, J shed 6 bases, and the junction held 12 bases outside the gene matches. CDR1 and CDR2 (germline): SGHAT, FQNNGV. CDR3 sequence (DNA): TGTGCCAGCAGCGCCAGAAAGGCGGGAGTCGCCGGGGAGCTGTTTTTT. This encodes CASSARKAGVAGELFF. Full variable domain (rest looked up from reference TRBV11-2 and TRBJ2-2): EAGVAQSPRYKIIEKRQSVAFWCNPISGHATLYWYQQILGQGPKLLIQFQNNGVVDDSQLPKDRFSAERLKGVDSTLKIQPAKLEDSAVYLCASSARKAGVAGELFFGEGSRLTVL.